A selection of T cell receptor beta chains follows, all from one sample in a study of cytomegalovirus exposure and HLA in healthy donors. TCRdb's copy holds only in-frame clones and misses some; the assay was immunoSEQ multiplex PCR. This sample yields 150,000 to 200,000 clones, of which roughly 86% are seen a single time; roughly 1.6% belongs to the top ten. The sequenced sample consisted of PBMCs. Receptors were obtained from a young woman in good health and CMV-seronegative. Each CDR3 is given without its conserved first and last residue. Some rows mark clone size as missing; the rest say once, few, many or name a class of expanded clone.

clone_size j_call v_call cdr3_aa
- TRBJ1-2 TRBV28 ASSLPGQDYGYT
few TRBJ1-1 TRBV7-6 ASSLSAGMNTEAF
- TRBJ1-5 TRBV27 ASSLGQGIGNQPQH
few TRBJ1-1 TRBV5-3 ARSLASLDRGQTEAF
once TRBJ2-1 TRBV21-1 ASRTGLLGHNEQF
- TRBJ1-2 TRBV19 ASSIGQWNYGYT
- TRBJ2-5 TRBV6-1 ASSISGETQY
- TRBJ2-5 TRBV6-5 ASSQGETQY
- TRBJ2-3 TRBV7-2 ASSPGTGTDTQY
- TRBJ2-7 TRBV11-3 ASSLAGGGLALISYEQY
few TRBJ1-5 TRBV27 ASSSGGPQH
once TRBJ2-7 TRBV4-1 ASSQGAQATYEQY
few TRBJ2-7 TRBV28 ASSLSSGSYEQY
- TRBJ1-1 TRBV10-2 ASSQTVIEAF